The text below deals with one T cell receptor (beta chain). Its antigen is still unknown. The sample originates from a study of PD-1 blockade in classical Hodgkin lymphoma. Study conclusions and caveats: Complete responders showed a baseline diversity that resembled the diversity of newly diagnosed patients. Only CD4+ TCR diversity, not CD8+, had risen significantly by C4D1.

Some clones are missing from TCRdb's copy, which holds only in-frame ones; the method was immunoSEQ multiplex PCR. The profile covers 20,000 to 30,000 clones, with around 70% appearing a single time and about 3.6% taken by the ten largest. Brentuximab vedotin exposure varied, and every patient relapsed after autologous stem cell transplantation. Germline assignment: CDR1 ENHRY and CDR2 SYGVKD. The CDR3 is made up of 15 amino acids. Deletions cut 0 bases from V and 4 bases from J, with 13 bases between. This sequence was found in a human donor with classical Hodgkin lymphoma. This specimen was peripheral blood mononuclear cells (PBMCs), taken at baseline. The chain is built from TRBV10-3 and TRBJ2-7, with D perhaps being TRBD1 or TRBD2 (5 bases each). The CDR3: CAISESGAPSYEQYF. CDR3 in DNA: TGTGCCATCAGTGAGTCCGGGGCCCCTTCGTACGAGCAGTACTTC.